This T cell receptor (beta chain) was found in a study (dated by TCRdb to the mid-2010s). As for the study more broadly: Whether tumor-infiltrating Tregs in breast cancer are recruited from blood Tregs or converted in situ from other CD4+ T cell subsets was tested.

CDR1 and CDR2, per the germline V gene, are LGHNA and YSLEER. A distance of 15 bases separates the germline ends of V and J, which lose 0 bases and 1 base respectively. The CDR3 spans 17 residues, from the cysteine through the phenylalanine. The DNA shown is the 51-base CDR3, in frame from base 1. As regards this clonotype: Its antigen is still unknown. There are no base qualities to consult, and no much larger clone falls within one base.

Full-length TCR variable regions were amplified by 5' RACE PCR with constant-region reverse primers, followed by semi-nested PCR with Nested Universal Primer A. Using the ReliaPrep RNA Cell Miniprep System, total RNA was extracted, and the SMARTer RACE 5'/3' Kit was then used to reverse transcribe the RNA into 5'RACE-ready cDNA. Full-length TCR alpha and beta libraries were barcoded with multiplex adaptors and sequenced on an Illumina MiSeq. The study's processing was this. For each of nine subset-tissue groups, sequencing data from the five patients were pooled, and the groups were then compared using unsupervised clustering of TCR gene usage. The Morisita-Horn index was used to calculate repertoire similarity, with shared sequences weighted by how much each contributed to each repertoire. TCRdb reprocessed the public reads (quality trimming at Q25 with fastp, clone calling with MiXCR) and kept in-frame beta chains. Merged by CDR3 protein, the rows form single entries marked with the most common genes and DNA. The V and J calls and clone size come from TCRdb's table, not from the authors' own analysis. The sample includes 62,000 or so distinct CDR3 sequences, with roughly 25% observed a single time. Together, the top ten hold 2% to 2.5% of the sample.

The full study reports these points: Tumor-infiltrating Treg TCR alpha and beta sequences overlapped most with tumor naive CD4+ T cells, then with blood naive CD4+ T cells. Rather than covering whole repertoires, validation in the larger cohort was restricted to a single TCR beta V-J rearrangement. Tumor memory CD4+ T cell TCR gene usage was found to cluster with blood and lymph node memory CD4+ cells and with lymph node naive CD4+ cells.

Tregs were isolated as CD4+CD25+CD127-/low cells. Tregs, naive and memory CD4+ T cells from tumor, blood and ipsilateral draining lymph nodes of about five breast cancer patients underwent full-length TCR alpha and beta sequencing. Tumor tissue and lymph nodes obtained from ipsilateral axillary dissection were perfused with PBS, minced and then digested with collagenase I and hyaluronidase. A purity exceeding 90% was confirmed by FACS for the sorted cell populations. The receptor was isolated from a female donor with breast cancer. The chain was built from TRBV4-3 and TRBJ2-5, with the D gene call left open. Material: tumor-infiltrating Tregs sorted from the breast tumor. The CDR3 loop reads CASSQELVGHAQETQYF. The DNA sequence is TGCGCCAGCAGCCAAGAGCTTGTCGGGCACGCCCAAGAGACCCAGTACTTC.